This entry concerns a single T cell receptor beta chain. This entry is derived from a study of cytomegalovirus exposure and HLA in healthy donors. Assay used: immunoSEQ multiplex PCR; TCRdb lists only in-frame clones, some missing. The table includes tens of thousands of clones, approximately 95% detected once. Trimming took 0 bases from V and 4 from J; bases not matched to a gene: 14. CDR1 is SGHKS and CDR2 is YYEKEE in the germline V gene (reference sequence). This CDR3 comprises 19 residues. The sample consisted of PBMCs. The J gene is TRBJ2-5, the V gene TRBV5-5; 11 positions match TRBD2. This TCR derives from a man aged 18 to 30 in good health and CMV-seronegative. The CDR3 here is CASSLAGATSGSAGETQYF. DNA for the CDR3: TGTGCCAGCAGCTTGGCGGGGGCCACTAGCGGGAGTGCTGGAGAGACCCAGTACTTC.